This T cell receptor (beta chain) was retrieved from a study of blood T cell repertoires in COVID-19. CDR1 is MNHEY, CDR2 SVGAGI, per germline. CDR3 length: 14 amino acids. V gave up 6 bases and J gave up 5 bases, with 17 bases separating them. Profiling relied on immunoSEQ multiplex PCR, and the TCRdb table lists in-frame clones only, not all of them. The sample includes 220,000 or so clones, around 90% seen only once; the top ten take about 16%. The sample taken for sequencing was PBMCs or T cells enriched from blood (not recorded which). This clonotype originated in a man aged 25-45 years who had been exposed to COVID-19. This rearrangement joins TRBV6-5 to TRBJ2-7; D is possibly TRBD2 (6 bases). The CDR3, as DNA: TGTGCCAGCAGGCGCACCGCGCGGAGGGACGAGCAGTACTTC. As protein: CASRRTARRDEQYF.